This T cell receptor (beta chain) emerged from a study of cytomegalovirus exposure and HLA in healthy donors. Vbeta (60) and Jbeta (13) primers were used in the PCR. Assay: immunoSEQ multiplex PCR; the TCRdb copy retains only in-frame clones and omits some. The sample shows around 150,000 clones, 80% to 90% of them seen only once. The sequence was obtained from a woman aged 18-29 years in good health and CMV-seronegative. Specimen: PBMCs.

The CDR3 bases are TGTGCCAGCAGTTTATGGGAGGGTTCCCCCTCGGACACCATATATTTT. Its translation: CASSLWEGSPSDTIYF. The J gene is TRBJ1-3, the V gene TRBV28; D gene ambiguous. CDR1 MDHEN and CDR2 SYDVKM come from the germline V gene. V was trimmed by 0 bases and J by 8 bases, leaving 17 bases between them. The CDR3 has 16 residues.